These T cell receptor beta chains were read from a single sample in a study of PD-L1 blockade in urothelial cancer. Clones were sequenced by immunoSEQ multiplex PCR, and TCRdb holds only the in-frame ones, with some missing. The table includes 85,000 to 100,000 clones, approximately 91% detected once. The sequencing here drew on PBMCs, taken around atezolizumab (anti-PD-L1) treatment. The receptors shown here come from a man aged 60 to 75 with urothelial cancer. Both conserved end residues are trimmed from each CDR3.

V gene: TRBV6-4
J gene: TRBJ1-5
CDR3 protein: ASSDDRAAQPQH

V gene: TRBV2
J gene: TRBJ2-7
CDR3 protein: ASAGVGSYEQY

V gene: TRBV2
J gene: TRBJ2-5
CDR3 protein: AIQSRRSQETQY

V gene: TRBV19
J gene: TRBJ1-5
CDR3 protein: ASSLGTGNQPQH

V gene: TRBV5-6
J gene: TRBJ2-3
CDR3 protein: ASSLTGLAGDTDTQY

V gene: TRBV7-2
J gene: TRBJ1-2
CDR3 protein: ASSLATGEIYGYT

V gene: TRBV7-8
J gene: TRBJ1-4
CDR3 protein: ASSLRQGNEKLF

V gene: TRBV27
J gene: TRBJ2-5
CDR3 protein: ASRPGTQETQY

V gene: TRBV10-3
J gene: TRBJ1-4
CDR3 protein: AIRDTVGEKLF

V gene: TRBV7-2
J gene: TRBJ2-5
CDR3 protein: ASSQSRSGRGETQY

V gene: TRBV2
J gene: TRBJ2-3
CDR3 protein: ASSDPRDTDTQY

V gene: TRBV7-2
J gene: TRBJ2-2
CDR3 protein: ASSLLAGANTGELF

V gene: TRBV13
J gene: TRBJ2-3
CDR3 protein: ASSLGVGVADTQY

V gene: TRBV4-1
J gene: TRBJ2-1
CDR3 protein: ASSQPLGLNEQF

V gene: TRBV2
J gene: TRBJ2-5
CDR3 protein: ASGRDSRLETQY